This T cell receptor beta chain was captured in a study (dated by TCRdb to 2021 to 2024). On this clone: No cognate antigen has been identified for it. The input lacks base qualities; no much larger clone sits a single base away.

TCR beta chain repertoires were profiled by survey-level sequencing on the immunoSEQ platform. Per the source publication's procedure: Repertoire diversity was measured with the inverse Simpson index, and CDR3 amino acid length spectratypes and V-J pairing frequencies were compared. Clonotypes specific to SARS-CoV-2, CMV, influenza A and EBV were annotated by matching TCR beta CDR3 sequences against VDJdb. TCRdb retrieved this table from immuneACCESS and kept in-frame rearrangements only. Not all clones are present; in checked studies, unresolved V genes account for under half, and no reason is known for the remainder. V and J calls and clone size are those listed in that table; D and trimming were worked out from the DNA. The sample table holds around 50,000 clones, of which just over 90% were seen once. The ten most abundant clones make up 9.5% to 12% of the sample. V and J are trimmed by 5 bases and 2 bases, and the gene matches miss 9 bases of the junction. Per the germline V gene, MDHEN is the CDR1 and SYDVKM is the CDR2. The CDR3, from cysteine to phenylalanine, totals 19 residues. Only the CDR3 DNA is retained, 57 bases long and in frame from the first base.

PBMCs were separated from peripheral blood, and TCR beta sequencing was performed on genomic DNA obtained from unsorted PBMCs. What the work shows at the level of the full study, not this receptor alone: Further investigation, including longitudinal sampling and assessment of a control group, is stated by the authors to be required.

The receptor's source is a man between 40 and 49 years old with rheumatoid arthritis. This chain joins TRBV28 to TRBJ2-1; TRBD2 agrees with 16 junctional bases. Material: PBMCs. The CDR3 protein is CASSASGLAGGSTYNEQFF. The DNA sequence reads TGTGCCAGCAGTGCCTCGGGACTAGCGGGAGGGAGCACCTACAATGAGCAGTTCTTC.